This T cell receptor (beta chain) derives from a study of response to subunit inactivated influenza vaccine. Study-wide points: Each seasonal influenza vaccination recruits few new T cells, the authors suggested.

About this clonotype: The antigen is undetermined.

In TCRdb, the RT-PCR reads were re-called with MiXCR into one record per CDR3 protein. The sample has more than 400,000 distinct CDR3 sequences; approximately 9.9% are singletons. Deletions cut 4 bases from V and 7 bases from J, with 12 bases between. The CDR3 has 14 amino acids. Germline-derived CDR1 and CDR2 are SGHNT and YYREEE (reference sequence). The sequence was collected from a man over 45 who received an inactivated influenza vaccine. Sample: PBMCs from blood, taken 40 to 50 days after vaccination. The chain joins TRBV5-4 to TRBJ1-6; D perhaps matches TRBD1 (5 bases). CDR3 residues: CASSSIQGNSPLHF. In nucleotides, the CDR3 is TGTGCCAGCAGCAGCATCCAGGGAAATTCACCCCTCCACTTT.